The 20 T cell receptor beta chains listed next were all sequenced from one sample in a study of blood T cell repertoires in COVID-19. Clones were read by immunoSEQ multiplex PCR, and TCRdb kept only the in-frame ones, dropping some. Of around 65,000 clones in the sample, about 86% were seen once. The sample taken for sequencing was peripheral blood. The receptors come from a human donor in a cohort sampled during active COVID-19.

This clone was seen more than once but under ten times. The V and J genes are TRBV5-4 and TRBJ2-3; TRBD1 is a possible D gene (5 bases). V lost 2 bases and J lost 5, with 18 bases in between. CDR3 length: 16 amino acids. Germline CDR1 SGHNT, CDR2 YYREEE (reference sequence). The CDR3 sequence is CASSFGSPGTGDTQYF. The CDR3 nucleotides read TGTGCCAGCAGCTTCGGCAGTCCAGGTACAGGAGATACGCAGTATTTT.

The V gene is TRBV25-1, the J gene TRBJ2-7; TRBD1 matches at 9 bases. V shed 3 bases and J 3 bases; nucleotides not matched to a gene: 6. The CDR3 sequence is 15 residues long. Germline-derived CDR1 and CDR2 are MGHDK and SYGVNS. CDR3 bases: TGTGCCAGCAGTGACCAGGGACAGGGAAACTACGAGCAGTACTTC. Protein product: CASSDQGQGNYEQYF.

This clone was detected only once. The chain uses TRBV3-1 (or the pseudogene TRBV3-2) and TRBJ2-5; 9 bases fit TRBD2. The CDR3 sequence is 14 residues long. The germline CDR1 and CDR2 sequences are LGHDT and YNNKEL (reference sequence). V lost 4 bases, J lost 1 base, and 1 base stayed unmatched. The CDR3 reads CASSPSGVQETQYF. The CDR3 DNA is TGTGCCAGCAGCCCTAGCGGGGTCCAAGAGACCCAGTACTTC.

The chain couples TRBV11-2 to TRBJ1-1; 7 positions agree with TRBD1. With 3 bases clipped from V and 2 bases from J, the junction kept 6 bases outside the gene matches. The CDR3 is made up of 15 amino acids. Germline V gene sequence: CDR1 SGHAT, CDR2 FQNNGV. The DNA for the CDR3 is TGTGCCAGCAGCTTTTACAGGGGTCGAAACACTGAAGCTTTCTTT. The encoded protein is CASSFYRGRNTEAFF.

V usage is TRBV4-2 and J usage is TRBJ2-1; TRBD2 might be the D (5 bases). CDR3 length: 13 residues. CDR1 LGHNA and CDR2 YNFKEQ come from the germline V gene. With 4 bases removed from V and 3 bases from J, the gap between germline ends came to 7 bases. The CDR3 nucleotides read TGTGCCAGCAGCCCAACTAGCTACAATGAGCAGTTCTTC. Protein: CASSPTSYNEQFF.

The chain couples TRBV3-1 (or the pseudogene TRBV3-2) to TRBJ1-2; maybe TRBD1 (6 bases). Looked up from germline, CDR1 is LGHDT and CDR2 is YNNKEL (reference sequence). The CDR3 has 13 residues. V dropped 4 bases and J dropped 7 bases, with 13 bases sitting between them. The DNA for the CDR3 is TGTGCCAGCAGCCCCACGACAGGATCTGGCTACACCTTC. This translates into CASSPTTGSGYTF.

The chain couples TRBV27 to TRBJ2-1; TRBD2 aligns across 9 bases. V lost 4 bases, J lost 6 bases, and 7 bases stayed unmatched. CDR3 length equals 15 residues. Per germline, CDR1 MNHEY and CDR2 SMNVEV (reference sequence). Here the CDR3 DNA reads TGTGCCAGCAGTTATAGCGGGAGAAGGGTCAATGAGCAGTTCTTC. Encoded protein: CASSYSGRRVNEQFF.

CDR3 sequence reads: CASSHTQVLPYNEQFF. Here the CDR3 DNA reads TGTGCCAGCAGCCACACCCAGGTGCTACCCTACAATGAGCAGTTCTTC. The J gene is TRBJ2-1, the V gene TRBV3-1 (or the pseudogene TRBV3-2); D is undetermined. The CDR3 loop spans 16 amino acids. V lost 3 bases and J 2 bases, leaving 14 bases between the germline ends. Germline CDR1 reads LGHDT; CDR2 reads YNNKEL (reference sequence).

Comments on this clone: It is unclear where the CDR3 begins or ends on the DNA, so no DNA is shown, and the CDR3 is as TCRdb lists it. The CDR3 here is CASRLVGLGSGWWEQYF. The chain combines TRBV12-2 with TRBJ2-7; TRBD2, the table's D call, lacks a check against the DNA. TRBV12-2 is designated a pseudogene. The CDR3 is 17 amino acids in total, end residues counted.

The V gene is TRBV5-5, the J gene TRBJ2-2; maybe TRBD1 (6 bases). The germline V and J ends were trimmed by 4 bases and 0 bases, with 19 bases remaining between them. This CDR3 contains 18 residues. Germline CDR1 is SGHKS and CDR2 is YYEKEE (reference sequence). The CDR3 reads CASSRPVGASPNTGELFF. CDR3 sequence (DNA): TGTGCCAGCAGCCGACCGGTGGGGGCTAGCCCGAACACCGGGGAGCTGTTTTTT.

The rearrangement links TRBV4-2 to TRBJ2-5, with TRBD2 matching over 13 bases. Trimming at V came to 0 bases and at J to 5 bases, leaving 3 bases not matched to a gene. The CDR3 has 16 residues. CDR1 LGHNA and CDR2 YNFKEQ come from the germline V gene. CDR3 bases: TGTGCCAGCAGCCAAGAAGGACTAGCGGGAGTCGAGACCCAGTACTTC. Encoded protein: CASSQEGLAGVETQYF.

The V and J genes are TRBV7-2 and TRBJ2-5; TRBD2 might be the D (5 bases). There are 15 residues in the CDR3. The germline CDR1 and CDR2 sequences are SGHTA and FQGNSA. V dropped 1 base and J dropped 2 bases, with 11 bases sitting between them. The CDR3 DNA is TGTGCCAGCAGCTTAGGTTTTAGCGCACAAGAGACCCAGTACTTC. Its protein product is CASSLGFSAQETQYF.

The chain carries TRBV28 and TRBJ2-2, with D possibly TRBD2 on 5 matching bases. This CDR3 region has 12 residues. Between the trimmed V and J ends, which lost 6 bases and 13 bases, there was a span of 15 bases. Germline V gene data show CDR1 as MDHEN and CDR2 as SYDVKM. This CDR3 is CASRVGAAGLFF. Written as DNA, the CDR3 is TGTGCCAGCAGAGTCGGCGCCGCGGGGCTGTTTTTT.

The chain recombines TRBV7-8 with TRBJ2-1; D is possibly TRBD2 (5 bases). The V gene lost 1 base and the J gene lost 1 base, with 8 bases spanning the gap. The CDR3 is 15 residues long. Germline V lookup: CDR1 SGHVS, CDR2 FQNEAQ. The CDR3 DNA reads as TGTGCCAGCAGCTTAGGGGCGGGTTCCTACAATGAGCAGTTCTTC. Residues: CASSLGAGSYNEQFF.

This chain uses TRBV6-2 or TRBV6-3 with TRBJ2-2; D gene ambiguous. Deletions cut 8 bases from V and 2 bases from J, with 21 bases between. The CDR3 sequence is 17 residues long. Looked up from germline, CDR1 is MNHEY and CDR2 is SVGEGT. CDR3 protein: CASCNFFWSSNTGELFF. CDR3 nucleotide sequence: TGTGCCAGCTGTAACTTTTTCTGGAGCTCCAACACCGGGGAGCTGTTTTTT.

The CDR3 loop is CASSWFQGARDTEAFF. The CDR3 DNA sequence: TGTGCCAGCAGCTGGTTCCAGGGGGCGCGAGACACTGAAGCTTTCTTT. V and J are TRBV5-6 and TRBJ1-1; 8 bases fit TRBD1. Germline V gene data show CDR1 as SGHDT and CDR2 as YYEEEE. With 3 bases clipped from V and 3 bases from J, the junction kept 10 bases outside the gene matches. This CDR3 is built from 16 residues.

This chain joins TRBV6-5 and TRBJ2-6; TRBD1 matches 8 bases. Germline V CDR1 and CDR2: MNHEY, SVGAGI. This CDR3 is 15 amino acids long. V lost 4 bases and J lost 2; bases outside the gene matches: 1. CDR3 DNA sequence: TGTGCCAGCAGTTCACAGGGGGCTGGGGCCAACGTCCTGACTTTC. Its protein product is CASSSQGAGANVLTF.

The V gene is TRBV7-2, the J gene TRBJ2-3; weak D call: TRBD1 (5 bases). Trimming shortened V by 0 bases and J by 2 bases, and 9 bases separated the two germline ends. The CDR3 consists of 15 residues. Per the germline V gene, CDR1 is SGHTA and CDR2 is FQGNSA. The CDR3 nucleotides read TGTGCCAGCAGCTTAGCGGGGCTGGTCACAGATACGCAGTATTTT. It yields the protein CASSLAGLVTDTQYF. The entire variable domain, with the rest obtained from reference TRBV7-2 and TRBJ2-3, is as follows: GAGVSQSPSNKVTEKGKDVELRCDPISGHTALYWYRQSLGQGLEFLIYFQGNSAPDKSGLPSDRFSAERTGGSVSTLTIQRTQQEDSAVYLCASSLAGLVTDTQYFGPGTRLTVL.

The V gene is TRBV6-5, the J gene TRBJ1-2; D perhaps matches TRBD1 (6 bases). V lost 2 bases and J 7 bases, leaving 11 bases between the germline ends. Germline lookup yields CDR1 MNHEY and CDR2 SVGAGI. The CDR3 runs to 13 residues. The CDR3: CASSYQGLGGYTF. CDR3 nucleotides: TGTGCCAGCAGTTACCAGGGGCTCGGTGGCTACACCTTC.

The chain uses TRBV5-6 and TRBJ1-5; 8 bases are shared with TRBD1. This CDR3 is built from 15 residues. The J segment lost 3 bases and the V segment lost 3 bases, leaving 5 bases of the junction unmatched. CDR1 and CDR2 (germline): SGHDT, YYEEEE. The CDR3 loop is CASSSWDRYNQPQHF. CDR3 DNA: TGTGCCAGCAGCTCCTGGGACAGGTACAATCAGCCCCAGCATTTT.